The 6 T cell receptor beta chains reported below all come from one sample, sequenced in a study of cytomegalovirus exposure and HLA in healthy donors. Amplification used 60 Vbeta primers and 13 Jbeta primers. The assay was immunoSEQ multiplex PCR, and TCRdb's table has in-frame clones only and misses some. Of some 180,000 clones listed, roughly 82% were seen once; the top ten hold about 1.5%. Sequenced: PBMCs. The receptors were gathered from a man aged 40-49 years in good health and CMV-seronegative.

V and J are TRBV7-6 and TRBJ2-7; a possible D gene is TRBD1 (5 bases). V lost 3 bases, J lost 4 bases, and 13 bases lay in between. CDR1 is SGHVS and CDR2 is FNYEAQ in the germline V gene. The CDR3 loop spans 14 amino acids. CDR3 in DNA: TGTGCCAGCAGCTTCCAGCAGGGCAAGTACGAGCAGTACTTC. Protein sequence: CASSFQQGKYEQYF.

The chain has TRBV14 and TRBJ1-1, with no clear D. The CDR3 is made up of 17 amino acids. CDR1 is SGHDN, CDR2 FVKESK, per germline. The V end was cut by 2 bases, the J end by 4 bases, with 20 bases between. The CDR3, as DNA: TGTGCCAGCAGCCAATCACGAGGGAGAGTTTCGGCCACTGAAGCTTTCTTT. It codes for CASSQSRGRVSATEAFF.

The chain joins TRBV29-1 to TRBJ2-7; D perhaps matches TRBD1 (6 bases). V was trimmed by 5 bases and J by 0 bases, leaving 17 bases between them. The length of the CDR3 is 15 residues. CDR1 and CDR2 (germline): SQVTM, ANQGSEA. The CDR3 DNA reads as TGCAGCGTTCCCCTCAGGCAGGGGCGCTCCTACGAGCAGTACTTC. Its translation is CSVPLRQGRSYEQYF.

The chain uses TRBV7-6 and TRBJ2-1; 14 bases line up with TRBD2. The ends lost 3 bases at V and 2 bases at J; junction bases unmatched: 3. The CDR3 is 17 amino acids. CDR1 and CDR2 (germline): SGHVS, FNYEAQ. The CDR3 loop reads CASSLTSGGDPYNEQFF. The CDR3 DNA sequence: TGTGCCAGCAGCTTGACTAGCGGGGGGGACCCCTACAATGAGCAGTTCTTC.

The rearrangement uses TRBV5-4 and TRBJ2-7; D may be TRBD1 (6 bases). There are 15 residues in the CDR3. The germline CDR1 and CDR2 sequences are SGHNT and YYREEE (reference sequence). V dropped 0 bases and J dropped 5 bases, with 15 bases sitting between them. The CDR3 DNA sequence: TGTGCCAGCAGCTTGGGGGTGAACAGGGAAAACGAGCAGTACTTC. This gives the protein CASSLGVNRENEQYF. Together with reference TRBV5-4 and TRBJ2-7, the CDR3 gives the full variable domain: ETGVTQSPTHLIKTRGQQVTLRCSSQSGHNTVSWYQQALGQGPQFIFQYYREEENGRGNFPPRFSGLQFPNYSSELNVNALELDDSALYLCASSLGVNRENEQYFGPGTRLTVT.

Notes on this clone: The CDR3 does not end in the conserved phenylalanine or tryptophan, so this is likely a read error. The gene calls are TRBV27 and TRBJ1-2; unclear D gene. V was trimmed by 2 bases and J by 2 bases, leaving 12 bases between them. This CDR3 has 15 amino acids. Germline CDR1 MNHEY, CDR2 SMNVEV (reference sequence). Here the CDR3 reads CASSLIKDGNYGYTL. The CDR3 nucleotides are TGTGCCAGCAGTTTAATAAAGGACGGGAACTATGGCTACACCCTC.